The present TCR beta chain was sequenced within a study of blood T cells in healthy people across ages. A sample-barcoded 5' primer and a J-beta primer mix were used in a second PCR of roughly 7 to 11 cycles. Every cDNA was tagged by a template-switch adaptor with 12 random nucleotides. CDR3-containing paired-end reads numbering at least 2.5 million came from each sample. TCRdb used MiXCR to reprocess the 5' RACE reads, holding one entry per CDR3 protein. The sample includes about 1,800,000 distinct CDR3 sequences, roughly 28% seen only once; the top ten take approximately 7.7%. The J segment lost 6 bases and the V segment lost 4 bases, leaving 7 bases of the junction unmatched. This CDR3 is 15 amino acids long. Germline V CDR1 and CDR2: SGHNT, YENEEA. Each of the donors had roughly 9.7 milliliters of peripheral blood drawn into EDTA-treated Vacutainer tubes.

The clonotype originates from a woman aged 25 to 39 in good health. The genes are TRBV11-3 and TRBJ2-1, with 9 bases that match TRBD2. Sequencing used blood. Here the CDR3 reads CASSSSGGGANEQFF. The CDR3, as DNA: TGTGCCAGCAGCTCGTCGGGCGGGGGGGCCAATGAGCAGTTCTTC.